One and the same sample provided the 25 T cell receptor beta chains below, sequenced in a study of T cells in Graves' hyperthyroidism and ophthalmopathy. RNA transcripts were the template for amplifying TCR beta CDR3 regions. First-round RT-PCR with HTBI primers amplified the TCR CDR3 region. From the multiplex PCR reads, TCRdb called clonotypes with MiXCR, one entry per CDR3 protein. The sample gives about 520,000 distinct CDR3 sequences, more than 20% of which show up once; approximately 25% is in the top ten. The sequenced material came from blood. The receptor set was obtained from a man aged 18 to 29 with Graves' hyperthyroidism.

This clonotype was seen many times. J is TRBJ1-2 and V is TRBV7-9; perhaps TRBD1 as D (5 bases). CDR1 and CDR2 (germline): SEHNR, FQNEAQ (reference sequence). The CDR3 extends over 14 amino acids. Trimming pared 5 bases from V and 3 bases from J, leaving 13 bases between. The CDR3 is CASSAQGNYYGYTF. The CDR3 coding sequence is TGTGCCAGCAGCGCCCAGGGAAACTACTATGGCTACACCTTC.

CDR3 DNA: TGTGCCAGCAGTTTGACCCCGACAGCTAACACTGAAGCTTTCTTT. The encoded protein is CASSLTPTANTEAFF. The chain is built from TRBV11-2 and TRBJ1-1; weak D call: TRBD1 (5 bases). The CDR3 is made up of 15 amino acids. The V end lost 6 bases, the J end lost 2 bases, and 16 bases lay between the germline ends. Germline V gene sequence: CDR1 SGHAT, CDR2 FQNNGV.

Ten or more counts support this clonotype. This rearrangement joins TRBV28 to TRBJ2-2, with D maybe TRBD1 (6 bases). The CDR3 has 14 residues. The V and J ends lost 3 bases and 5 bases respectively, with 10 bases between them. CDR1 is MDHEN and CDR2 is SYDVKM in the germline V gene. CDR3 DNA sequence: TGTGCCAGCAGTTTGACAGGTTTGACCGGGGAGCTGTTTTTT. It is translated as CASSLTGLTGELFF.

The rearrangement joins TRBV12-3 or TRBV12-4 to TRBJ1-2, with TRBD1 matching over 8 bases. The CDR3 is made up of 15 amino acids. Trimming took 5 bases from V and 5 from J; bases not matched to a gene: 10. CDR3 region: CASSPRTGLGYGYTF. CDR3 in DNA: TGTGCCAGCAGTCCCCGGACAGGGCTGGGGTATGGCTACACCTTC.

There are many counts of this clonotype. The V and J genes are TRBV9 and TRBJ1-1; 9 nucleotides align to TRBD1. Germline V gives CDR1 SGDLS, CDR2 YYNGEE. The CDR3 contains 15 residues. Trimming took 4 bases from V and 1 from J; bases not matched to a gene: 5. In DNA, the CDR3 is TGTGCCAGCAGCCAAGGACAGGGGTGGAACACTGAAGCTTTCTTT. This encodes CASSQGQGWNTEAFF.

This clonotype was observed a handful of times. The chain uses TRBV4-1 and TRBJ2-4; 11 bases are shared with TRBD1. This CDR3 is built from 19 residues. Germline V gives CDR1 MGHRA, CDR2 YSYEKL. After removal of 4 bases from V and 3 bases from J, the junction contained 14 bases not matched to a gene. CDR3 sequence reads: CASSRTTYRDRGNKNIQYF. Written as DNA, the CDR3 is TGCGCCAGCAGCCGAACAACCTACCGGGACAGGGGGAACAAAAACATTCAGTACTTC.

A remark on this clonotype: The junction and the germline gene differ at one end; a read error may be behind it. V gene TRBV12-5 combines with J gene TRBJ2-2, with TRBD2 matching over 9 bases. In germline, CDR1 is LGHNT, CDR2 FRNRAP. The CDR3 loop spans 17 amino acids. As DNA, the CDR3 is TGTGCTAGTGGTCTGGTACGGACTAGCGAGGAAGCTGGGGAGCTGTTTTTT. Translating gives CASGLVRTSEEAGELFF.

At least ten counts were recorded for this clonotype. This chain links TRBV5-1 with TRBJ2-7; D is unresolved. Germline CDR1 reads SGHRS; CDR2 reads YFSETQ. This CDR3 region has 15 residues. V was cut by 4 bases and J by 4 bases, with 18 bases left in between. The DNA for the CDR3 is TGCGCCAGCAGCGATTCAACACGCCTGGGTTACGAGCAGTACTTC. It specifies CASSDSTRLGYEQYF.

The V call is TRBV12-3 or TRBV12-4, the J call TRBJ2-5; perhaps D is TRBD1 or TRBD2 (5 bases each). V lost 5 bases to trimming and J lost 2 bases, with 12 bases between them. The CDR3 loop spans 14 amino acids. The CDR3 DNA reads TGTGCCAGCAGTAACGGGACGGTTCAAGAGACCCAGTACTTC. Protein sequence: CASSNGTVQETQYF.

There are a few counts of this clonotype. The chain employs TRBV12-5 and TRBJ2-5; perhaps TRBD1 as D (6 bases). Trimming left V 1 base short and J 5 bases short, with 11 bases between. The CDR3 contains 14 residues. Germline V gene data show CDR1 as LGHNT and CDR2 as FRNRAP. The CDR3 spells CASGLGVQGETQYF. The CDR3 region has the DNA TGTGCTAGTGGTTTGGGAGTTCAGGGGGAGACCCAGTACTTC.

This clonotype has a handful of counts. This chain connects TRBV28 to TRBJ1-1; no reliable D call. The CDR3 has 13 amino acids. CDR1 is MDHEN and CDR2 is SYDVKM in the germline V gene. Trimming left V 5 bases short and J 4 bases short, with 11 bases between. CDR3 region: CASSPVDSTEAFF. CDR3 DNA: TGTGCCAGCAGTCCCGTCGATAGCACTGAAGCTTTCTTT.

This clonotype was recorded many times. This chain connects TRBV2 to TRBJ1-1; D might be TRBD1 (5 bases). V lost 3 bases to trimming and J lost 6 bases, with 11 bases between them. CDR3 size: 13 residues. Germline V gene data show CDR1 as SNHLY and CDR2 as FYNNEI. The DNA of the CDR3 is TGTGCCAGCAGTGACCAGGGAATGGCTGAAGCTTTCTTT. It encodes CASSDQGMAEAFF.

This clonotype was observed a handful of times. The V call is TRBV20-1, the J call TRBJ1-1; D not certain. The length of the CDR3 is 15 residues. V was cut by 3 bases and J by 1 base, with 15 bases left in between. Germline V lookup: CDR1 DFQATT, CDR2 SNEGSKA (reference sequence). In DNA, the CDR3 is TGCAGTGCTAGCCCTCCGCTATCAGGGAACACTGAAGCTTTCTTT. Residues: CSASPPLSGNTEAFF.

This clonotype was detected many times. The chain recombines TRBV30 with TRBJ2-7; D may correspond to TRBD1 or TRBD2 (6 bases each). V lost 4 bases to trimming and J lost 0 bases, with 13 bases between them. CDR1 and CDR2 (germline): GTSNPN, SVGIG (reference sequence). This CDR3 is built from 14 residues. CDR3 sequence (DNA): TGTGCCTGGAACGGGGGCCTAAGCTCCTACGAGCAGTACTTC. This sequence encodes CAWNGGLSSYEQYF.

This chain uses TRBV4-1 with TRBJ2-7; a possible D gene is TRBD1 (6 bases). The germline V gene has CDR1 MGHRA and CDR2 YSYEKL. The CDR3 is 14 residues long. Trimming pared 5 bases from V and 3 bases from J, leaving 14 bases between. The CDR3 DNA sequence: TGCGCCAGCAGCAAACGGACAGTAGACTACGAGCAGTACTTC. Translating it yields CASSKRTVDYEQYF.

The chain couples TRBV12-3 or TRBV12-4 to TRBJ1-5; possible D gene TRBD1, 6 bases. This CDR3 has 14 residues. Trimming cost V 3 bases and J 6 bases, with 12 bases left between them. The CDR3 coding sequence is TGTGCCAGCAGTTTTTCCCGGGACACTCAGCCCCAGCATTTT. Amino acids: CASSFSRDTQPQHF.

In this sample, this clonotype turned up many times. V is TRBV7-8 and J is TRBJ2-7; D perhaps matches TRBD2 (6 bases). CDR1 is SGHVS, CDR2 FQNEAQ, per germline. Trimming took 7 bases from V and 1 from J, leaving 17 bases between them. The CDR3 length is 15 residues. The CDR3 is CASTPAGGGSYEQYF. The DNA for the CDR3 is TGTGCCAGCACCCCAGCCGGTGGAGGGTCCTACGAGCAGTACTTC.

The sample holds many counts of this clonotype. At one boundary the junction diverges from the germline segment, which might be a read error. The rearrangement uses TRBV5-1 and TRBJ2-5; 9 nucleotides line up with TRBD2. The germline CDR1 and CDR2 sequences are SGHRS and YFSETQ. The CDR3 length is 13 residues. The CDR3 DNA sequence: TGTGCCAGCAGCTTAGCGGGGGCAGAGACCCAGTACTTC. Protein product: CASSLAGAETQYF.

This clonotype was counted ten times or more. The chain has TRBV10-2 and TRBJ1-2; possible D gene TRBD1, 5 bases. CDR1 WSHSY and CDR2 SAAADI come from the germline V gene. V lost 0 bases and J lost 4, with 12 bases in between. The CDR3 totals 15 residues. The CDR3 loop reads CASSESRQTLYGYTF. CDR3 coding DNA: TGCGCCAGCAGTGAGTCGAGACAGACACTCTATGGCTACACCTTC.

This clonotype showed up many times. V usage is TRBV28 and J usage is TRBJ2-7; unclear D gene. Trimming took 5 bases from V and 2 from J, leaving 19 bases between them. Germline CDR1 and CDR2: MDHEN and SYDVKM. CDR3 size: 16 residues. CDR3 nucleotide sequence: TGTGCCAGCAGTCATACCCCGGGCAACGTGGCCTACGAGCAGTACTTC. Translated, it gives CASSHTPGNVAYEQYF.

The J gene is TRBJ1-5, the V gene TRBV7-9, with D unresolved. Germline V gene data show CDR1 as SEHNR and CDR2 as FQNEAQ (reference sequence). Trimming left V 2 bases short and J 6 bases short, with 11 bases between. The CDR3 sequence is 14 residues long. The CDR3 sequence: CASSLIGGGQPQHF. The CDR3 coding sequence is TGTGCCAGCAGCTTAATTGGAGGCGGTCAGCCCCAGCATTTT. The full variable domain, in which reference TRBV7-9 and TRBJ1-5 provide the parts outside the CDR3, is DTGVSQNPRHKITKRGQNVTFRCDPISEHNRLYWYRQTLGQGPEFLTYFQNEAQLEKSRLLSDRFSAERPKGSFSTLEIQRTEQGDSAMYLCASSLIGGGQPQHFGDGTRLSIL.

Ten or more counts support this clonotype. J is TRBJ2-5 and V is TRBV30, with D perhaps TRBD2 (6 bases). V was clipped by 1 base and J by 4 bases, with 7 bases between them. This CDR3 region has 12 residues. Germline V gives CDR1 GTSNPN, CDR2 SVGIG (reference sequence). CDR3 nucleotides: TGTGCCTGGAGTGGGGGAGGAGAGACCCAGTACTTC. It translates to CAWSGGGETQYF.

This clonotype was seen many times. This chain uses TRBV29-1 with TRBJ1-2, with 8 bases identical to TRBD1. Germline CDR1 reads SQVTM; CDR2 reads ANQGSEA. The CDR3 has 14 amino acids. V lost 6 bases to trimming and J lost 7 bases; unmatched junction nucleotides: 13. The CDR3: CSVGAGGTGGGYTF. Here the CDR3 DNA reads TGCAGCGTCGGCGCAGGGGGCACCGGAGGTGGCTACACCTTC.

The table lists this clonotype with many counts. The genes are TRBV5-6 and TRBJ1-1; D is uncertain. The length of the CDR3 is 12 residues. V dropped 3 bases and J dropped 0 bases, with 3 bases sitting between them. In germline, CDR1 is SGHDT, CDR2 YYEEEE. CDR3 nucleotides: TGTGCCAGCAGCTGGATGAACACTGAAGCTTTCTTT. This codes for CASSWMNTEAFF.

This clonotype was seen ten or more times. The chain employs TRBV7-2 and TRBJ1-6, with D possibly matching TRBD1 (5 bases). The CDR3 covers 12 residues. Germline V gene sequence: CDR1 SGHTA, CDR2 FQGNSA. Here the CDR3 reads CASGQYNSPLHF. In DNA form, the CDR3 reads TGTGCGTCCGGACAATATAATTCACCCCTCCACTTT.